Many counts were recorded for the clone carrying this T cell receptor beta chain. The sample originates from a study of patients and donors after allogeneic stem cell transplantation. This CDR3 region has 13 residues. Germline V CDR1 and CDR2: MNHEY, SVGEGT. V gave up 5 bases and J gave up 8 bases, with 15 bases separating them. TCRdb independently ran MiXCR on the RT-PCR reads; one entry per CDR3 protein. The sample carries around 7,600 distinct CDR3 sequences, around 10% recorded once. The sequence derives from a human donor who was either an allogeneic HSCT recipient or a stem cell or donor lymphocyte infusion donor (not recorded which). It is not recorded whose cells these are; they may come from a transplant donor. The chain recombines TRBV6-2 or TRBV6-3 with TRBJ1-2, with a weak D call TRBD1 (5 bases). Specimen: blood, either unsorted or a sorted T cell fraction (not recorded which). The CDR3 nucleotides are TGTGCCAGCAGTGACACGACAGCTGGCGGCTACACCTTC. Its protein is CASSDTTAGGYTF.